Listed below are T cell receptor beta chains from one sample, sequenced in a study of T cells in Graves' hyperthyroidism and ophthalmopathy. TCRdb reanalysed the multiplex PCR reads using MiXCR and keeps one entry per CDR3 protein. The table has 550,000 to 650,000 distinct CDR3 sequences, around 13% seen once. Material: blood. These receptors all come from a middle-aged woman with Graves' hyperthyroidism. Each CDR3 is given with its conserved first and last residue. The order of the fields is CDR3 protein, CDR3 DNA, V gene, D gene, J gene, clone size. D genes are given only for firm matches. For some rows the clone size is stated as once, few or many, or as a class when expanded; others skip it.

CASSIGSGNTIYF TGTGCCAGTAGTATTGGGTCTGGAAACACCATATATTTT TRBV19 . TRBJ1-3 .
CASSFNSLKPGPYNEQFF TGTGCCAGCAGCTTCAACTCCCTCAAACCAGGGCCCTACAATGAGCAGTTCTTC TRBV11-3 . TRBJ2-1 many
CASLPGQGIYEQYF TGTGCCAGCCTTCCGGGACAGGGCATCTACGAGCAGTACTTC TRBV28 TRBD1 TRBJ2-7 .
CSVDYSSYNEQFF TGCAGCGTCGATTATAGCTCCTACAATGAGCAGTTCTTC TRBV29-1 . TRBJ2-1 many
CAISDRGLGYTF TGTGCCATCTCGGACAGGGGGCTAGGCTACACCTTC TRBV28 TRBD1 TRBJ1-2 many
CASSLSGTYEQYF TGTGCCAGCAGCCTGTCCGGGACCTACGAGCAGTACTTC TRBV3-1 . TRBJ2-7 many
CATTPLSGQGFANTGELFF TGTGCCACCACGCCGCTATCGGGACAGGGGTTCGCGAACACCGGGGAGCTGTTTTTT TRBV19 TRBD1 TRBJ2-2 .
CASSDWLGLAGDRRYEQYF TGTGCCAGCAGTGATTGGTTGGGACTAGCGGGAGATCGGAGGTACGAGCAGTACTTC TRBV6-1 TRBD2 TRBJ2-7 many
CASSMGGGYEQYF TGTGCCAGTAGTATGGGAGGGGGCTACGAGCAGTACTTC TRBV19 . TRBJ2-7 few
CASSQLGSGNTIYF TGCGCCAGCAGCCAGCTAGGGTCTGGAAACACCATATATTTT TRBV4-1 . TRBJ1-3 .
CASSQGPRDKNIQYF TGCGCCAGCAGCCAAGGGCCAAGGGACAAAAACATTCAGTACTTC TRBV4-1 . TRBJ2-4 .
CSARASTFYEQYF TGCAGTGCTAGAGCCTCCACTTTCTACGAGCAGTACTTC TRBV20-1 . TRBJ2-7 many
CAMGDIVDGYTF TGTGCCATGGGGGACATTGTGGATGGCTACACCTTC TRBV10-3 . TRBJ1-2 few
CASSLLGVGYEQYF TGTGCCAGCAGTTTACTAGGGGTGGGCTACGAGCAGTACTTC TRBV28 . TRBJ2-7 many
CASSTTGVREKLFF TGTGCCAGCAGTACCACAGGGGTTCGAGAAAAACTGTTTTTT TRBV6-1 TRBD1 TRBJ1-4 many
CASRSGTSGSETQYF TGTGCCAGCAGATCAGGGACTAGCGGGAGTGAGACCCAGTACTTC TRBV28 TRBD2 TRBJ2-5 .
CASWDSGRAADTQYF TGTGCCAGCTGGGATAGCGGGAGGGCCGCAGATACGCAGTATTTT TRBV4-2 TRBD2 TRBJ2-3 .
CASSLGGQSNEKLFF TGCGCCAGCAGCTTGGGCGGACAGAGTAATGAAAAACTGTTTTTT TRBV5-1 . TRBJ1-4 few
CASSPTGNEQGAFF TGTGCCAGCAGCCCGACAGGAAATGAACAAGGAGCTTTCTTT TRBV3-1 . TRBJ1-1 few
CASSPARPLTGELFF TGTGCCAGCAGCCCAGCAAGACCCCTCACCGGGGAGCTGTTTTTT TRBV7-8 . TRBJ2-2 many